These 22 T cell receptor beta chains originate from one sample sequenced in a study of early T cells in non-severe SARS-CoV-2 infection. Each CDR3 protein is one row after TCRdb ran MiXCR on the 5' RACE reads. The sample has roughly 38,000 distinct CDR3 sequences, 4.5% to 7% seen once. Sequenced material: whole blood, taken at baseline. The receptors derive from an adult who was a healthcare worker with PCR-confirmed SARS-CoV-2 infection or an uninfected control (not recorded which).

In this sample, this clonotype turned up many times. J is TRBJ2-3 and V is TRBV20-1, with 8 bases fitting TRBD2. CDR3 length equals 14 residues. Germline assignment: CDR1 DFQATT and CDR2 SNEGSKA (reference sequence). Unmatched junction bases numbered 8, after V lost 5 bases and J lost 4 bases. DNA of the CDR3: TGCAGTGCTCCCGAAGCGGGAGTTGCAGATACGCAGTATTTT. The encoded protein is CSAPEAGVADTQYF.

This clonotype was counted ten times or more. The chain joins TRBV5-1 to TRBJ2-6; TRBD1 might be the D (6 bases). The germline V gene has CDR1 SGHRS and CDR2 YFSETQ. V lost 4 bases, J lost 1 base, and 9 bases lay in between. This CDR3 has 15 amino acids. This CDR3 reads CASSQDSSGANVLTF. CDR3 coding DNA: TGCGCCAGCAGCCAGGACAGTTCTGGGGCCAACGTCCTGACTTTC. The whole variable domain, remainder taken from reference TRBV5-1 and TRBJ2-6, is KAGVTQTPRYLIKTRGQQVTLSCSPISGHRSVSWYQQTPGQGLQFLFEYFSETQRNKGNFPGRFSGRQFSNSRSEMNVSTLELGDSALYLCASSQDSSGANVLTFGAGSRLTVL.

The V and J genes are TRBV5-4 and TRBJ2-3; no clear D. This CDR3 is 16 amino acids long. Germline V gene data show CDR1 as SGHNT and CDR2 as YYREEE (reference sequence). V shed 4 bases and J shed 0 bases, with 15 bases lying between them. The CDR3 region has the DNA TGTGCCAGCAGCCCTGGCCTAGGCATAAGCACAGATACGCAGTATTTT. Its protein product is CASSPGLGISTDTQYF.

The sample holds many counts of this clonotype. J is TRBJ1-5 and V is TRBV12-3 or TRBV12-4; TRBD1 might be the D (5 bases). The V and J ends lost 7 bases and 9 bases respectively, with 19 bases between them. The CDR3 is 14 amino acids. The CDR3 nucleotides are TGTGCCAGCACCAGCAGCGGGGCTCATCGGCCCCAGCATTTT. Amino acid sequence: CASTSSGAHRPQHF.

This clonotype showed up just a few times. V and J are TRBV20-1 and TRBJ2-3; TRBD2 is a possible D gene (6 bases). Germline V gene data show CDR1 as DFQATT and CDR2 as SNEGSKA (reference sequence). The CDR3 covers 14 residues. V was shortened by 5 bases and J by 2 bases, with 14 bases between the two germline ends. In nucleotides, the CDR3 is TGCAGTGCTGAACGGGACTCCGACACAGATACGCAGTATTTT. Translated: CSAERDSDTDTQYF.

This clonotype has ten or more counts. CDR3 bases: TGTGCCAGCAGTTCCCTAGGGGGGACCCAGTACTTC. It specifies CASSSLGGTQYF. V is TRBV6-5 and J is TRBJ2-5; possibly TRBD1 for D (6 bases). The CDR3 is made up of 12 amino acids. V shed 4 bases and J shed 7 bases, with 10 bases lying between them. The germline V gene has CDR1 MNHEY and CDR2 SVGAGI.

This clonotype was found many times. The chain couples TRBV7-3 to TRBJ2-2; D is possibly TRBD2 (6 bases). CDR1 and CDR2 (germline): SGHTA, FQGTGA. The CDR3 loop spans 13 amino acids. V shed 5 bases and J shed 6 bases, with 10 bases lying between them. CDR3 sequence (DNA): TGTGCCAGCAGCCACGGGGGTTCCGGGGAGCTGTTTTTT. Its translation is CASSHGGSGELFF.

This clonotype was recorded many times. This chain uses TRBV6-2 or TRBV6-3 with TRBJ1-5; 8 bases match TRBD1. The length of the CDR3 is 14 residues. Germline lookup yields CDR1 MNHEY and CDR2 SVGEGT. J was trimmed by 7 bases and V by 6 bases; bases with no gene match: 8. CDR3: CASSHDRGSQPQHF. CDR3 DNA sequence: TGTGCCAGCAGCCATGACAGGGGAAGCCAGCCCCAGCATTTT.

This clonotype appeared a few times. The V gene is TRBV18, the J gene TRBJ2-3, with D possibly being TRBD1 (6 bases). V was pared by 6 bases and J by 2 bases, with 15 bases between. The V gene's germline CDR1 is KGHSH and CDR2 LQKENI. The CDR3 covers 15 residues. The CDR3 coding sequence is TGTGCCAGCTCCCCAGTGGGACATACCACAGATACGCAGTATTTT. This codes for CASSPVGHTTDTQYF.

There are many counts of this clonotype. This rearrangement joins TRBV2 to TRBJ1-5; D might be TRBD1 (5 bases). CDR1 is SNHLY, CDR2 FYNNEI, per germline. CDR3 length: 15 amino acids. V dropped 2 bases and J dropped 6 bases, with 14 bases sitting between them. This chain's CDR3 is CASSERDGPSQPQHF. CDR3 DNA sequence: TGTGCCAGCAGTGAAAGGGACGGCCCTTCTCAGCCCCAGCATTTT.

This clonotype was counted between two and nine times. The chain is built from TRBV6-5 and TRBJ2-1; possibly TRBD1 for D (5 bases). CDR1 MNHEY and CDR2 SVGAGI come from the germline V gene. There are 14 residues in the CDR3. Deletions cut 10 bases from V and 1 base from J, with 14 bases between. The CDR3 reads CATRVASSYNEQFF. The CDR3 DNA follows: TGTGCCACCAGGGTGGCCTCATCCTACAATGAGCAGTTCTTC.

In its sample, this clonotype was seen many times. This rearrangement joins TRBV7-2 to TRBJ1-5, with 7 bases that match TRBD1. The trim removed 6 bases at V and 6 bases at J, leaving 5 bases unmatched. Germline CDR1 is SGHTA and CDR2 is FQGNSA. The CDR3 totals 13 residues. This CDR3 is CASRETGAQPQHF. The DNA of the CDR3 is TGTGCCAGCAGAGAAACAGGGGCTCAGCCCCAGCATTTT.

This clonotype was seen ten or more times. This rearrangement joins TRBV27 to TRBJ1-5; perhaps TRBD1 as D (5 bases). CDR1 and CDR2 (germline): MNHEY, SMNVEV (reference sequence). The CDR3 is 14 amino acids. Trimming pared 6 bases from V and 2 bases from J, leaving 11 bases between. The CDR3 reads CASRRGLGNQPQHF. For the CDR3, the DNA is TGTGCCAGCAGAAGGGGCCTCGGCAATCAGCCCCAGCATTTT.

In this sample, this clonotype turned up many times. V usage is TRBV7-8 and J usage is TRBJ2-3; 8 nucleotides align to TRBD1. Germline loops: CDR1 SGHVS, CDR2 FQNEAQ. The CDR3 is 15 residues long. V gave up 1 base and J gave up 0 bases; unmatched junction bases: 0. CDR3 loop: CASSLGTGSTDTQYF. In DNA form, the CDR3 reads TGTGCCAGCAGCTTAGGGACAGGGAGCACAGATACGCAGTATTTT.

This clonotype was seen at least ten times. This rearrangement joins TRBV6-5 to TRBJ2-3; a possible D gene is TRBD1 (6 bases). The CDR3 is 14 amino acids. Germline values: CDR1 MNHEY, CDR2 SVGAGI. Trimming stripped 8 bases from V and 0 bases from J, with 12 bases between. The CDR3 bases are TGTGCCAGCCATCGAGGGACAAGCACAGATACGCAGTATTTT. It translates to CASHRGTSTDTQYF.

This clonotype was seen at least ten times. The chain links TRBV12-3 or TRBV12-4 to TRBJ2-7; 7 nucleotides align to TRBD1. Trimming took 8 bases from V and 5 from J; bases not matched to a gene: 12. The CDR3 extends over 14 amino acids. The DNA of the CDR3 is TGTGCCAGCCTCTCTCAGACAGGGAACAACGAGCAGTACTTC. Translated: CASLSQTGNNEQYF.

A remark on this clonotype: A much more abundant neighbour one base away suggests this may be a read error. The rearrangement joins TRBV7-6 to TRBJ1-1; TRBD1 might be the D (5 bases). This CDR3 is built from 12 residues. In germline, CDR1 is SGHVS, CDR2 FNYEAQ. Written as DNA, the CDR3 is TGTGCCAGCAGCCGGGGGAACACTGAAGCTATCTTT. Translated: CASSRGNTEAIF. The full variable domain, rest sourced from reference TRBV7-6 and TRBJ1-1, is GAGVSQSPRYKVTKRGQDVALRCDPISGHVSLYWYRQALGQGPEFLTYFNYEAQQDKSGLPNDRFSAERPEGSISTLTIQRTEQRDSAMYRCASSRGNTEAIFGQGTRLTVV.

This clonotype was counted ten times or more. The chain has TRBV20-1 and TRBJ1-2; D gene ambiguous. With 6 bases removed from V and 0 bases from J, the gap between germline ends came to 11 bases. Germline CDR1 is DFQATT and CDR2 is SNEGSKA (reference sequence). This CDR3 has 13 residues. The CDR3 is CSARHSSNYGYTF. For the CDR3, the DNA is TGCAGTGCCAGACACAGCTCTAACTATGGCTACACCTTC.

This clonotype came up many times. The chain is built from TRBV6-4 and TRBJ2-3, with a weak D call TRBD2 (5 bases). Per germline, CDR1 MRHNA and CDR2 SNTAGT. CDR3 length: 14 amino acids. Trimming took 0 bases from V and 4 from J, leaving 8 bases between them. CDR3 in amino acids: CASSDSTEADTQYF. The CDR3 DNA is TGTGCCAGCAGTGACTCGACGGAGGCAGATACGCAGTATTTT.

This clonotype was picked up many times. The V gene is TRBV10-3, the J gene TRBJ1-5; the D is unclear. This CDR3 is 14 amino acids long. Germline CDR1 and CDR2: ENHRY and SYGVKD. V shed 6 bases and J shed 0 bases, with 9 bases lying between them. CDR3 DNA sequence: TGTGCCATCAGCACAGAGTTTAGCAATCAGCCCCAGCATTTT. It encodes CAISTEFSNQPQHF.

This clonotype was seen at least ten times. CDR3 DNA: TGTGCCAGCAGTTCCGCGGACGAAAGGGTTCCACCGGAGACCCAGTACTTC. It yields the protein CASSSADERVPPETQYF. The chain uses TRBV28 and TRBJ2-5; D is unresolved. Germline CDR1 MDHEN, CDR2 SYDVKM. The CDR3 consists of 17 residues. V gave up 4 bases and J gave up 5 bases, with 23 bases separating them. Full variable domain (missing parts from reference TRBV28 and TRBJ2-5): DVKVTQSSRYLVKRTGEKVFLECVQDMDHENMFWYRQDPGLGLRLIYFSYDVKMKEKGDIPEGYSVSREKKERFSLILESASTNQTSMYLCASSSADERVPPETQYFGPGTRLLVL.

This clonotype appeared many times. The chain carries TRBV7-9 and TRBJ2-1; 10 nucleotides line up with TRBD2. This CDR3 is 19 amino acids long. V trimming: 5 bases; J trimming: 0 bases; junction bases outside the gene matches: 13. CDR1 is SEHNR, CDR2 FQNEAQ, per germline (reference sequence). The CDR3 bases are TGTGCCAGCAGCCCACAAAGGACTAGCGGTTCTAGCTCCTACAATGAGCAGTTCTTC. Protein sequence: CASSPQRTSGSSSYNEQFF. Full variable domain (rest looked up from reference TRBV7-9 and TRBJ2-1): DTGVSQNPRHKITKRGQNVTFRCDPISEHNRLYWYRQTLGQGPEFLTYFQNEAQLEKSRLLSDRFSAERPKGSFSTLEIQRTEQGDSAMYLCASSPQRTSGSSSYNEQFFGPGTRLTVL.